The next 32 T cell receptor beta chains were all read from a single sample in a study of cytomegalovirus exposure and HLA in healthy donors. Produced via immunoSEQ multiplex PCR; TCRdb's table is partial and in-frame only. This sample has around 180,000 clones, with around four fifths found just once. Sequencing was performed on PBMCs. The source of these receptors is a young man in good health and CMV-seropositive.

The genes are TRBV30 and TRBJ1-1, with D uncertain. Between the trimmed V and J ends, which lost 0 bases and 1 base, there was a span of 6 bases. This CDR3 has 13 amino acids. The germline V gene encodes CDR1 GTSNPN and CDR2 SVGIG (reference sequence). The CDR3 coding sequence is TGTGCCTGGAGTGTACAGTCGAACACTGAAGCTTTCTTT. It encodes CAWSVQSNTEAFF.

The V and J genes are TRBV7-6 and TRBJ1-2, with D possibly TRBD1 on 6 matching bases. V dropped 5 bases and J dropped 4 bases, with 20 bases sitting between them. Germline V gives CDR1 SGHVS, CDR2 FNYEAQ. There are 16 residues in the CDR3. The CDR3 region is CASSPGVAGAPYGYTF. Written as DNA, the CDR3 is TGTGCCAGCAGCCCAGGGGTAGCAGGGGCCCCCTATGGCTACACCTTC.

This clone came up many times. The chain joins TRBV25-1 to TRBJ2-2; TRBD1 agrees at 7 bases. The V and J ends lost 6 bases and 4 bases, in that order; junction bases with no gene match: 5. CDR1 and CDR2 from the germline V gene are MGHDK and SYGVNS. The CDR3 has 14 residues. The chain's CDR3 is CASRGGASTGELFF. In nucleotides, the CDR3 is TGTGCCAGCAGAGGGGGCGCGAGCACCGGGGAGCTGTTTTTT.

The rearrangement joins TRBV6-4 to TRBJ2-1; TRBD2 matches at 12 bases. Germline V gene sequence: CDR1 MRHNA, CDR2 SNTAGT. The V gene end was trimmed by 3 bases and the J gene end by 7 bases; junction bases not matched to a gene: 7. CDR3 length: 16 amino acids. The CDR3 coding sequence is TGTGCCAGCAGTGAGACTAGCGGGAGAGGGGGGAATGAGCAGTTCTTC. This encodes CASSETSGRGGNEQFF.

This clone has only one observation. J is TRBJ2-7 and V is TRBV27; 16 nucleotides match TRBD2. This CDR3 is 17 amino acids long. Germline V gene lookup returns CDR1 MNHEY and CDR2 SMNVEV (reference sequence). V dropped 3 bases and J dropped 2; count of bases not matched to a gene: 4. This CDR3 is CASSLGLAGGNPYEQYF. The DNA of the CDR3 is TGTGCCAGCAGTTTGGGACTAGCGGGAGGGAACCCCTACGAGCAGTACTTC.

As concerns this clone: The sample carries other DNA sequences with the same CDR3. The CDR3, as DNA: TGTGCCAGCAGCGTAGGAGGAGGGTCCTACAATGAGCAGTTCTTC. Its protein product is CASSVGGGSYNEQFF. The chain has TRBV9 and TRBJ2-1; D is perhaps TRBD2 (6 bases). V gave up 0 bases and J gave up 1 base, with 8 bases separating them. The CDR3 consists of 15 residues. Germline V CDR1 and CDR2: SGDLS, YYNGEE. Combining the CDR3 with reference TRBV9 and TRBJ2-1 gives the whole variable domain DSGVTQTPKHLITATGQRVTLRCSPRSGDLSVYWYQQSLDQGLQFLIQYYNGEERAKGNILERFSAQQFPDLHSELNLSSLELGDSALYFCASSVGGGSYNEQFFGPGTRLTVL.

The chain has TRBV29-1 and TRBJ2-2, with D possibly TRBD1 on 5 matching bases. The CDR3 loop spans 12 amino acids. Trimming stripped 6 bases from V and 1 base from J, with 6 bases between. Germline assignment: CDR1 SQVTM and CDR2 ANQGSEA. The CDR3 here is CSVRENTGELFF. CDR3 nucleotides: TGCAGCGTCAGGGAGAACACCGGGGAGCTGTTTTTT.

This rearrangement joins TRBV6-4 to TRBJ2-1, with a weak D call TRBD2 (5 bases). The V end was cut by 10 bases, the J end by 9 bases, with 25 bases between. CDR1 and CDR2 (germline): MRHNA, SNTAGT. The CDR3 runs to 15 residues. CDR3: CATQPPGSRDGEQFF. Written as DNA, the CDR3 is TGTGCCACGCAACCGCCGGGCTCCCGGGATGGTGAGCAGTTCTTC.

A few counts support this clone. The rearrangement joins TRBV6-1 to TRBJ2-5; D is ambiguous. CDR3 length: 16 amino acids. V was clipped by 0 bases and J by 1 base, with 12 bases between them. Germline lookup yields CDR1 MNHNS and CDR2 SASEGT. CDR3 nucleotide sequence: TGTGCCAGCAGTGAAGCTGTAGGCAGGTCCCAAGAGACCCAGTACTTC. It yields the protein CASSEAVGRSQETQYF.

V usage is TRBV13 and J usage is TRBJ1-3; D perhaps matches TRBD1 (5 bases). Germline-derived CDR1 and CDR2 are PRHDT and FYEKMQ (reference sequence). V dropped 0 bases and J dropped 4 bases, with 10 bases sitting between them. This CDR3 has 15 amino acids. As DNA, the CDR3 is TGTGCCAGCAGCTTAGGGACAGTGAACGGAAACACCATATATTTT. Translation gives CASSLGTVNGNTIYF.

The rearrangement links TRBV4-3 to TRBJ2-3, with a possible D match to TRBD2 (5 bases). The germline gives CDR1 LGHNA, CDR2 YSLEER. CDR3 length: 15 amino acids. V lost 1 base and J 1 base, leaving 9 bases between the germline ends. The CDR3: CASSQVFSGTDTQYF. The CDR3 DNA is TGCGCCAGCAGCCAAGTCTTTAGCGGCACAGATACGCAGTATTTT.

The rearrangement uses TRBV2 and TRBJ1-3; tentative D call: TRBD1 (5 bases). The V end was cut by 4 bases, the J end by 3 bases, with 10 bases between. The CDR3 sequence is 14 residues long. From germline, CDR1 is SNHLY and CDR2 FYNNEI. CDR3 residues: CASSGQGVGNTIYF. For the CDR3, the DNA is TGTGCCAGCAGTGGCCAGGGTGTTGGAAACACCATATATTTT.

This rearrangement joins TRBV7-2 to TRBJ1-5, with a weak D call TRBD1 (5 bases). The germline V gene encodes CDR1 SGHTA and CDR2 FQGNSA. There are 15 residues in the CDR3. With 1 base removed from V and 1 base from J, the gap between germline ends came to 8 bases. The CDR3 sequence is CASSLVSGSNQPQHF. In nucleotides, the CDR3 is TGTGCCAGCAGCTTAGTTTCAGGGAGCAATCAGCCCCAGCATTTT.

The chain employs TRBV28 and TRBJ2-1; D possibly corresponds to TRBD1 (7 bases). The CDR3 length is 15 residues. Germline loops: CDR1 MDHEN, CDR2 SYDVKM. V was clipped by 3 bases and J by 5 bases, with 14 bases between them. DNA of the CDR3: TGTGCCAGCAGTTTTTTCAGGGGGGTAAACAATGAGCAGTTCTTC. Translation: CASSFFRGVNNEQFF.

The CDR3: CASSLSRTKNIQYF. CDR3 DNA: TGTGCCAGCAGCTTAAGCCGTACCAAAAACATTCAGTACTTC. The chain employs TRBV7-2 and TRBJ2-4; D call uncertain. This CDR3 has 14 amino acids. CDR1 is SGHTA and CDR2 is FQGNSA in the germline V gene. The germline V and J ends were trimmed by 2 bases and 2 bases, with 7 bases remaining between them.

The gene calls are TRBV5-1 and TRBJ2-7, with 12 bases that match TRBD1. The CDR3 covers 16 residues. Germline V gives CDR1 SGHRS, CDR2 YFSETQ. V shed 4 bases and J 3 bases; nucleotides not matched to a gene: 8. The CDR3 loop is CASSPGTGGVGYEQYF. The CDR3 DNA reads as TGCGCCAGCAGCCCCGGGACAGGGGGCGTAGGCTACGAGCAGTACTTC.

The V and J genes are TRBV5-6 and TRBJ2-7; the match to TRBD2 covers 10 bases. The length of the CDR3 is 16 residues. With 0 bases clipped from V and 7 bases from J, the junction kept 10 bases outside the gene matches. Germline V gene lookup returns CDR1 SGHDT and CDR2 YYEEEE. The DNA for the CDR3 is TGTGCCAGCAGCTTGGGACTGCTAGCGGGAGTGGGTGAGCAGTACTTC. This gives the protein CASSLGLLAGVGEQYF.

The V and J genes are TRBV2 and TRBJ1-1; a weak D match, TRBD1 (5 bases). The CDR3 sequence is 15 residues long. The V gene's germline CDR1 is SNHLY and CDR2 FYNNEI. Trimming shortened V by 5 bases and J by 4 bases, and 17 bases separated the two germline ends. CDR3 nucleotides: TGTGCCAGCAGTCGGCTAATGCAGGGTGGCACTGAAGCTTTCTTT. This gives the protein CASSRLMQGGTEAFF. Full variable domain (outside the CDR3, taken from reference TRBV2 and TRBJ1-1): EPEVTQTPSHQVTQMGQEVILRCVPISNHLYFYWYRQILGQKVEFLVSFYNNEISEKSEIFDDQFSVERPDGSNFTLKIRSTKLEDSAMYFCASSRLMQGGTEAFFGQGTRLTVV.

The chain joins TRBV5-1 to TRBJ2-7; no firm D call. The CDR3 has 15 amino acids. V was pared by 4 bases and J by 6 bases, with 20 bases between. Germline values: CDR1 SGHRS, CDR2 YFSETQ. The CDR3: CASSPEPFRLGEQYF. The CDR3 DNA reads as TGCGCCAGCAGCCCGGAACCGTTCCGGCTAGGCGAGCAGTACTTC.

The chain is built from TRBV4-2 and TRBJ2-1; no reliable D call. V was pared by 0 bases and J by 9 bases, with 12 bases between. The V gene's germline CDR1 is LGHNA and CDR2 YNFKEQ. This CDR3 is 14 amino acids long. As DNA, the CDR3 is TGTGCCAGCAGCCAAGATAGCTTGTCGGGTGAGCAGTTCTTC. Its translation: CASSQDSLSGEQFF.

The chain is built from TRBV5-4 and TRBJ2-3, with 12 nucleotides matching TRBD2. This CDR3 comprises 15 residues. The V gene's germline CDR1 is SGHNT and CDR2 YYREEE (reference sequence). Trimming cost V 4 bases and J 4 bases; bases outside gene matches: 4. The CDR3 loop is CASSETSGRSDTQYF. In nucleotides, the CDR3 is TGTGCCAGCAGCGAGACTAGCGGGAGATCAGATACGCAGTATTTT.

The J gene is TRBJ2-1, the V gene TRBV29-1; D perhaps matches TRBD1 (6 bases). This CDR3 comprises 14 residues. Germline V CDR1 and CDR2: SQVTM, ANQGSEA. V dropped 4 bases and J dropped 5 bases, with 15 bases sitting between them. CDR3 in amino acids: CSVVPRDTHNEQFF. For the CDR3, the DNA is TGCAGCGTTGTCCCTCGGGACACCCACAATGAGCAGTTCTTC.

The chain combines TRBV5-5 with TRBJ2-5; D is perhaps TRBD2 (6 bases). Germline CDR1 and CDR2: SGHKS and YYEKEE (reference sequence). The CDR3 loop spans 14 amino acids. V was cut by 5 bases and J by 5 bases, with 16 bases left in between. Here the CDR3 reads CASSQTSFLETQYF. The CDR3 DNA reads TGTGCCAGCAGTCAGACTAGTTTCCTGGAGACCCAGTACTTC.

This rearrangement joins TRBV27 to TRBJ1-5; D call uncertain. CDR3 length: 13 amino acids. Germline V lookup: CDR1 MNHEY, CDR2 SMNVEV (reference sequence). Deletions cut 7 bases from V and 2 bases from J, with 9 bases between. In nucleotides, the CDR3 is TGTGCCAGCATTATAAATGGCAATCAGCCCCAGCATTTT. Translating gives CASIINGNQPQHF.

Concerning this clone itself: The sample holds other DNA sequences that translate to the same CDR3. V and J are TRBV6-5 and TRBJ2-7; D may be TRBD1 (5 bases). From germline, CDR1 is MNHEY and CDR2 SVGAGI. The germline V and J ends were trimmed by 5 bases and 1 base, with 9 bases remaining between them. The CDR3 runs to 13 residues. CDR3 coding DNA: TGTGCCAGCAGTCCTACAGGTTCCTACGAGCAGTACTTC. It codes for CASSPTGSYEQYF.

This clone has just one count. This chain joins TRBV19 and TRBJ2-2; no clear D. The CDR3 covers 15 residues. The germline V gene has CDR1 LNHDA and CDR2 SQIVND (reference sequence). With 6 bases removed from V and 7 bases from J, the gap between germline ends came to 18 bases. The CDR3 here is CASSPDSDPFGELFF. CDR3 nucleotides: TGTGCCAGTAGCCCTGACTCCGACCCCTTCGGGGAGCTGTTTTTT.

Only one count was recorded for this clone. The gene calls are TRBV9 and TRBJ2-2, with D possibly matching TRBD2 (6 bases). The CDR3 has 15 residues. Germline CDR1 is SGDLS and CDR2 is YYNGEE. Trimming stripped 0 bases from V and 1 base from J, with 7 bases between. CDR3: CASSVGRGNTGELFF. CDR3 nucleotides: TGTGCCAGCAGCGTAGGGAGGGGGAACACCGGGGAGCTGTTTTTT.

The rearrangement joins TRBV7-2 to TRBJ1-2, with TRBD1 matching over 10 bases. The V gene end was trimmed by 1 base and the J gene end by 8 bases; junction bases not matched to a gene: 10. CDR3 length equals 16 residues. From germline, CDR1 is SGHTA and CDR2 FQGNSA. CDR3 residues: CASSLEGTGVREGYTF. CDR3 in DNA: TGTGCCAGCAGCTTAGAAGGGACAGGGGTCCGGGAAGGCTACACCTTC.

This chain connects TRBV5-1 to TRBJ2-5; the D is unclear. V lost 0 bases to trimming and J lost 5 bases, with 8 bases between them. This CDR3 spans 13 amino acids. Germline loops: CDR1 SGHRS, CDR2 YFSETQ. The CDR3 protein is CASSLAFSETQYF. CDR3 DNA sequence: TGCGCCAGCAGCTTGGCCTTTTCTGAGACCCAGTACTTC.

The chain joins TRBV4-1 to TRBJ2-1; perhaps TRBD2 as D (5 bases). Trimming pared 0 bases from V and 9 bases from J, leaving 21 bases between. Germline CDR1 reads MGHRA; CDR2 reads YSYEKL. CDR3 length: 17 amino acids. This CDR3 is CASSQDAGRPEYGEQFF. CDR3 nucleotides: TGCGCCAGCAGCCAAGATGCGGGCAGACCGGAGTACGGTGAGCAGTTCTTC.

This chain's CDR3 is CASREGQGRRNTIYF. The DNA of the CDR3 is TGTGCCAGCAGGGAGGGGCAGGGTCGGCGAAACACCATATATTTT. This chain uses TRBV5-5 with TRBJ1-3; D possibly corresponds to TRBD1 (5 bases). Per the germline V gene, CDR1 is SGHKS and CDR2 is YYEKEE (reference sequence). V was cut by 5 bases and J by 5 bases, with 17 bases left in between. CDR3 length: 15 amino acids.

The chain has TRBV29-1 and TRBJ1-1; 7 bases fit TRBD1. CDR3 size: 11 residues. J lost 8 bases, V lost 1 base, and 1 base had no gene match. CDR1 and CDR2 (germline): SQVTM, ANQGSEA. CDR3 protein: CSVEAGGEAFF. The CDR3 DNA sequence: TGCAGCGTTGAAGCAGGGGGAGAAGCTTTCTTT.